This T cell receptor beta chain was sequenced for a study of T cell responses to AZD1222 COVID-19 vaccine. Study-wide points: Receipt of two AZD1222 doses was followed by a rise in Spike-specific TCR breadth and depth. CD4 TCRs covered the whole spike, strongest at regions 160-218 and 743-854. Donors, mostly white British, included more females; clonal diversity was possibly underestimated.

The CDR3 is 14 amino acids. Deletions cut 7 bases from V and 7 bases from J, with 15 bases between. CDR1 is SGHRS and CDR2 is YFSETQ in the germline V gene. With respect to this clone: As yet, its antigen is unknown.

Profiling relied on immunoSEQ multiplex PCR, and the TCRdb table lists in-frame clones only, not all of them. The table lists about 150,000 clones, roughly 92% of them singletons. Material: peripheral blood, obtained 28 days after the second AZD1222 dose. The source is an adult who received the AZD1222 COVID-19 vaccine. The chain links TRBV5-1 to TRBJ1-6; possibly TRBD1 for D (6 bases). This CDR3 reads CASSLLRGNSPLHF. The CDR3 DNA is TGCGCCAGCTCGCTACTCAGGGGAAATTCACCCCTCCACTTT. Full variable domain (missing parts from reference TRBV5-1 and TRBJ1-6): KAGVTQTPRYLIKTRGQQVTLSCSPISGHRSVSWYQQTPGQGLQFLFEYFSETQRNKGNFPGRFSGRQFSNSRSEMNVSTLELGDSALYLCASSLLRGNSPLHFGNGTRLTVT.